This T cell receptor (beta chain) was obtained from a study of cytomegalovirus exposure and HLA in healthy donors. General observations from the study: When presence/absence was analysed, sequencing depth was taken to be roughly uniform across donors. A later analysis showed HLA-associated TCR beta chains outstripping equally common others in clonal expansion.

Remarks on this clone: What it recognizes is unknown.

This PCR relied on a set of 60 Vbeta primers and 13 Jbeta primers. Generated by immunoSEQ multiplex PCR, the TCRdb table keeps only in-frame clones and is missing some. The top ten clones hold approximately 4.1% of a sample with approximately 110,000 clones, more than 60% of them seen once. The CDR3 extends over 13 amino acids. Germline V gives CDR1 LGHNA, CDR2 YSLEER. The V gene lost 2 bases and the J gene lost 3 bases, with 8 bases spanning the gap. The specimen sequenced was PBMCs. The receptor comes from a woman between 40 and 50 years old in good health and CMV-seronegative. J is TRBJ2-7 and V is TRBV4-3, with a possible D match to TRBD2 (5 bases). The CDR3 DNA sequence: TGCGCCAGCAGCCAAACTACTAGCTACGAGCAGTACTTC. It codes for CASSQTTSYEQYF.